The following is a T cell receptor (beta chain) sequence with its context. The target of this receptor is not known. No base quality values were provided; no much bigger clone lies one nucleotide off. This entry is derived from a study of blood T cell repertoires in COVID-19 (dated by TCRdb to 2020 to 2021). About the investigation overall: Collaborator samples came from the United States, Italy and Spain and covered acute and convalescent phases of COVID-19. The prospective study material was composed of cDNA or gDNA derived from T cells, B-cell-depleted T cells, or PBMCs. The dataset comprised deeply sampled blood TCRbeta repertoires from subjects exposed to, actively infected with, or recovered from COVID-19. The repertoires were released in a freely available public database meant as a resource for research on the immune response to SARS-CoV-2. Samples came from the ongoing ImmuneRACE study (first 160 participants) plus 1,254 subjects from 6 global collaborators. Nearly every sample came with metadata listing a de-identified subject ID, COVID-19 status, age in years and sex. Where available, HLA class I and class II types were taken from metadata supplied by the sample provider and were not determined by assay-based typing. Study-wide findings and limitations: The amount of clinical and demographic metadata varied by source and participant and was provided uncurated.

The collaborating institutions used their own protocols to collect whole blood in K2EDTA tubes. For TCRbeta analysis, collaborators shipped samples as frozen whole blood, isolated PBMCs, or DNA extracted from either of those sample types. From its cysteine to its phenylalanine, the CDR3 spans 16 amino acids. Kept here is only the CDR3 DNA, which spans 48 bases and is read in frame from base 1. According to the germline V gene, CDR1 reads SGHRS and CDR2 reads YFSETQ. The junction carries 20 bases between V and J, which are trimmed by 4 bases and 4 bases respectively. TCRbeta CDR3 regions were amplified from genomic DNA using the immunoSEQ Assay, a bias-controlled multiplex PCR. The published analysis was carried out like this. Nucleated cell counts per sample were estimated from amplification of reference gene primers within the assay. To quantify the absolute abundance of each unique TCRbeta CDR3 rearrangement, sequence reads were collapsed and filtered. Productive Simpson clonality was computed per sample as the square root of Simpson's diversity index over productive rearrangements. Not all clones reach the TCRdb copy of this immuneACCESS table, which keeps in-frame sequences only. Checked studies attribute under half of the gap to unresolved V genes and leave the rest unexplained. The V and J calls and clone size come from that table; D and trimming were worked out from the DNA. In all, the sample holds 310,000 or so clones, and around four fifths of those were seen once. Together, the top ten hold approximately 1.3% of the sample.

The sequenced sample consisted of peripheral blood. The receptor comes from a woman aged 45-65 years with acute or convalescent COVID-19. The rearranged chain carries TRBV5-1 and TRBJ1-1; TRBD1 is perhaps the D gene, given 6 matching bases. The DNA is TGCGCCAGCAGCAGAGGGGGAAGAAGCGAACGCACTGAAGCTTTCTTT. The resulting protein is CASSRGGRSERTEAFF.